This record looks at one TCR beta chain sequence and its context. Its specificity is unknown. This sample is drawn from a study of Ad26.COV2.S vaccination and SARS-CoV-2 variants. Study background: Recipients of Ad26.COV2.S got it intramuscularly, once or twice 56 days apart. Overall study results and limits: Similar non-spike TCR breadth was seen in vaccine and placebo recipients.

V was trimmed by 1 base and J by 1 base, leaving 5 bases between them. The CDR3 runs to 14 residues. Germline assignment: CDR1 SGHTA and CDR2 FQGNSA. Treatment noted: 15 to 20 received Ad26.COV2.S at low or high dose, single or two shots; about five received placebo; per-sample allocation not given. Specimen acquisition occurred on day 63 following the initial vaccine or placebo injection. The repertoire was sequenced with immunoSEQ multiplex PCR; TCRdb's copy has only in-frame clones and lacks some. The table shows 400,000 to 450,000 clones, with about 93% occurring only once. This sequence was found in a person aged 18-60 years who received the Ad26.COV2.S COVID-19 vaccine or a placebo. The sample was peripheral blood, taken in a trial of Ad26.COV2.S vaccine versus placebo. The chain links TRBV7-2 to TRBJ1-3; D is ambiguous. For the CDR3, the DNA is TGTGCCAGCAGCTTAGGGCAGTCTGGAAACACCATATATTTT. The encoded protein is CASSLGQSGNTIYF.